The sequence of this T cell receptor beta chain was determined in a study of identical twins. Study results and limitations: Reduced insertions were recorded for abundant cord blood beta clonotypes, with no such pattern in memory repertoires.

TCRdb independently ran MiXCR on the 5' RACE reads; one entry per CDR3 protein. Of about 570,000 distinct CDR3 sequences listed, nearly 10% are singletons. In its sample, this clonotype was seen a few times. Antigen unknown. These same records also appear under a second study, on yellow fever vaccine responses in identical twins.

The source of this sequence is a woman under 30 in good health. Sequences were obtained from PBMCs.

The CDR3 nucleotides are TGTGCCAGCAGCAAGAACTCGGTAAACTATGGCTACACCTTC. Translating gives CASSKNSVNYGYTF. The chain uses TRBV12-3 or TRBV12-4 and TRBJ1-2; D unresolved. This CDR3 has 14 residues. V gave up 6 bases and J gave up 2 bases, with 13 bases separating them.